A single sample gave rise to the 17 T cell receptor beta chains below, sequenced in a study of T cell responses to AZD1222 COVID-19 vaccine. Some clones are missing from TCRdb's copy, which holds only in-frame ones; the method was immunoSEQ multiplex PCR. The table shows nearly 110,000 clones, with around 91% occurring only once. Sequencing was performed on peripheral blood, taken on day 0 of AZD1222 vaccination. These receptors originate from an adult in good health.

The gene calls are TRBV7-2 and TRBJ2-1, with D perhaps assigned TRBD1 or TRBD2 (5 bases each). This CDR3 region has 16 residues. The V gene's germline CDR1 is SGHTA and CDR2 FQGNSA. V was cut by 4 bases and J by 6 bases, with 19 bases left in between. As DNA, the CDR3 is TGTGCCAGCAGCTACCCCCGGGACCCACGGAGCAATGAGCAGTTCTTC. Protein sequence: CASSYPRDPRSNEQFF.

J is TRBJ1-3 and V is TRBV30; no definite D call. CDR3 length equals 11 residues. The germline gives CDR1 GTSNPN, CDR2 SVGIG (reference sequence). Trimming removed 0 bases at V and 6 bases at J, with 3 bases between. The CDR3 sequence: CAWSVPNTIYF. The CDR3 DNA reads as TGTGCCTGGAGTGTTCCAAACACCATATATTTT.

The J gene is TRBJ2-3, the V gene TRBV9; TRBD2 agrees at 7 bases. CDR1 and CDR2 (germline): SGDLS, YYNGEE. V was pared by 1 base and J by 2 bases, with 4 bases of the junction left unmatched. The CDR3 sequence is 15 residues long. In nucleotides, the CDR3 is TGTGCCAGCAGCGTAATAGCGGGCCACACAGATACGCAGTATTTT. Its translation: CASSVIAGHTDTQYF.

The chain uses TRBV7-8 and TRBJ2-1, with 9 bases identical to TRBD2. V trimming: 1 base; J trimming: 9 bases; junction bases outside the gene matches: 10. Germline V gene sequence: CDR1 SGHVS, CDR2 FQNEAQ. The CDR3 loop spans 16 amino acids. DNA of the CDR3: TGTGCCAGCAGCTTAGAACAAGCGGGGGGAAGCACTGAGCAGTTCTTC. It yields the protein CASSLEQAGGSTEQFF.

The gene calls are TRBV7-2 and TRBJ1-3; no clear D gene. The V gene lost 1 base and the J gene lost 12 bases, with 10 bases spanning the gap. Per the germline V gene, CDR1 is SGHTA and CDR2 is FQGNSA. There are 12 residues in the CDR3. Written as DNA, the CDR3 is TGTGCCAGCAGCTTAGATGGGTTTAGCATATATTTT. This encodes CASSLDGFSIYF.

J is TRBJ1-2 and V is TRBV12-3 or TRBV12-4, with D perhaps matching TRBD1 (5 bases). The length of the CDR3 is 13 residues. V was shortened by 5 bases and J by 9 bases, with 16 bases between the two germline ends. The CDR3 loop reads CASSPSGDRCYTF. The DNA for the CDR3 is TGTGCCAGCAGTCCCTCGGGGGATCGGTGCTACACCTTC.

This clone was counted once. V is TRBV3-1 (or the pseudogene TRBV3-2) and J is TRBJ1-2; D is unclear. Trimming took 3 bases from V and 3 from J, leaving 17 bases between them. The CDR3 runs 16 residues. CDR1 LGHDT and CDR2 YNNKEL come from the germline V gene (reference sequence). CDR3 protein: CASSHLGSQFHYGYTF. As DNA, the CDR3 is TGTGCCAGCAGCCACTTAGGCTCACAGTTTCACTATGGCTACACCTTC.

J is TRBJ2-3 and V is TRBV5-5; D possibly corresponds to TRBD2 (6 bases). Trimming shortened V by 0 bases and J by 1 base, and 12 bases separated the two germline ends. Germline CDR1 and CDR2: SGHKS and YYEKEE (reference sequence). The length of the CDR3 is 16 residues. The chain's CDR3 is CASSLGPAGGTDTQYF. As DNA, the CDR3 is TGTGCCAGCAGCTTGGGACCAGCGGGCGGCACAGATACGCAGTATTTT.

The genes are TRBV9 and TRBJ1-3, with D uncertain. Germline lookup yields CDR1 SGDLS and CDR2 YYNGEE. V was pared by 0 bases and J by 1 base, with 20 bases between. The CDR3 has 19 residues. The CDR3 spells CASSVEGGQAWASGNTIYF. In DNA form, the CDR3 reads TGTGCCAGCAGCGTAGAGGGCGGGCAGGCGTGGGCTTCTGGAAACACCATATATTTT.

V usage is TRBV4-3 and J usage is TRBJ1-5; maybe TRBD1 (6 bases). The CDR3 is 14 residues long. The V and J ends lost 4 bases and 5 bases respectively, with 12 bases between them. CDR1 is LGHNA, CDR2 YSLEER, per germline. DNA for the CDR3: TGCGCCAGCAGCCTAAGACAGGATGATCAGCCCCAGCATTTT. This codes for CASSLRQDDQPQHF.

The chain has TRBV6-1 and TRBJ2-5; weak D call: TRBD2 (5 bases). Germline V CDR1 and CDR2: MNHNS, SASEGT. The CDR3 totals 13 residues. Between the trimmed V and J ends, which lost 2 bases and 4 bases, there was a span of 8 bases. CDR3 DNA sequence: TGTGCCAGCAGTGAAAGGGAGAGAGAGACCCAGTACTTC. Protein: CASSERERETQYF.

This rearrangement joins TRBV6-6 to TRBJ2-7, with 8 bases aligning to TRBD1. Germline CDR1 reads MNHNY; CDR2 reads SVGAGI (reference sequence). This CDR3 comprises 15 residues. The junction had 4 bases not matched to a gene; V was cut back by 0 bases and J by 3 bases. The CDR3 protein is CASSYSGTGGYEQYF. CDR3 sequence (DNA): TGTGCCAGCAGTTACTCCGGGACAGGTGGCTACGAGCAGTACTTC.

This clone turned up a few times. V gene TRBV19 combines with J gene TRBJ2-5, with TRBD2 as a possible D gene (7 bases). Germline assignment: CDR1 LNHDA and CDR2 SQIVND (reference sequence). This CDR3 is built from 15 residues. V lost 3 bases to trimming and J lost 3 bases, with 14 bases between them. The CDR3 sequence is CASSIRGAKEETQYF. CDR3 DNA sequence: TGTGCCAGTAGTATTCGGGGGGCCAAGGAAGAGACCCAGTACTTC.

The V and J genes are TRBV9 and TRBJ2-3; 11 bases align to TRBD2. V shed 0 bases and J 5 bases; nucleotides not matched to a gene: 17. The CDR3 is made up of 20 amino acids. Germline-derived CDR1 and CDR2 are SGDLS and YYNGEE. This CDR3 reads CASSVERLAGGHWCGDTQYF. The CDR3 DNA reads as TGTGCCAGCAGCGTAGAAAGGCTAGCGGGGGGCCACTGGTGTGGAGATACGCAGTATTTT.

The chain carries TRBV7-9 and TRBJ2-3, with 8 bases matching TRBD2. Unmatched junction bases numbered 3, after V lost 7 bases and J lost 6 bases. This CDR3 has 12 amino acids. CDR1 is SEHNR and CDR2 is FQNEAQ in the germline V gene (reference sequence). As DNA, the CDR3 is TGTGCCAGCAACCCGGGGGGGGATACGCAGTATTTT. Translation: CASNPGGDTQYF.

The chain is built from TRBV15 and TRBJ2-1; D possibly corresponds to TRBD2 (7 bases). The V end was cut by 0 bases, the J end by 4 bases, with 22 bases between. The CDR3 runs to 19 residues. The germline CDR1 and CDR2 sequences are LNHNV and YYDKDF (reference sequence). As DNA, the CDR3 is TGTGCCACCAGCAGAGATTTGGGAGGGGGGAGCGGGGCTTACAATGAGCAGTTCTTC. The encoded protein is CATSRDLGGGSGAYNEQFF. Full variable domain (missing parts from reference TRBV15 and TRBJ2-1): DAMVIQNPRYQVTQFGKPVTLSCSQTLNHNVMYWYQQKSSQAPKLLFHYYDKDFNNEADTPDNFQSRRPNTSFCFLDIRSPGLGDTAMYLCATSRDLGGGSGAYNEQFFGPGTRLTVL.

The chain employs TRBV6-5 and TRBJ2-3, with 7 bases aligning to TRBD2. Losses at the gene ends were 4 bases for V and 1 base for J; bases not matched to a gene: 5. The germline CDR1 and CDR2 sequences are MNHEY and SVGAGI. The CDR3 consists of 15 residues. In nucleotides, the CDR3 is TGTGCCAGCAGTTGGGGGGGACCGGGCACAGATACGCAGTATTTT. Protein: CASSWGGPGTDTQYF.